The next 25 T cell receptor beta chains were all read from a single sample in a study of blood T cell repertoires in COVID-19. The method was immunoSEQ multiplex PCR; TCRdb's version includes in-frame clones alone and lacks a portion of them. This sample has around 53,000 clones, with roughly 80% found just once. The sample was peripheral blood. The receptors originated from a man between 65 and 80 years old with active COVID-19.

J is TRBJ1-2 and V is TRBV7-2; 7 positions agree with TRBD1. Germline trimming cut 5 bases from V and 4 bases from J; bases unmatched to any gene: 10. The V gene's germline CDR1 is SGHTA and CDR2 FQGNSA. The CDR3 has 15 amino acids. The CDR3 region has the DNA TGTGCCAGCAGCAAGGGGGCAGGGACGCCCTATGGCTACACCTTC. Translated, it gives CASSKGAGTPYGYTF. Together with reference TRBV7-2 and TRBJ1-2, the CDR3 gives the full variable domain: GAGVSQSPSNKVTEKGKDVELRCDPISGHTALYWYRQSLGQGLEFLIYFQGNSAPDKSGLPSDRFSAERTGGSVSTLTIQRTQQEDSAVYLCASSKGAGTPYGYTFGSGTRLTVV.

As DNA, the CDR3 is TGCGCCAGCAGCCAAGACAGGGCCTACGAGCAGTACTTC. Its protein is CASSQDRAYEQYF. This chain links TRBV4-1 with TRBJ2-7, with a tentative D call TRBD1 (5 bases). Germline V CDR1 and CDR2: MGHRA, YSYEKL. CDR3 length: 13 residues. Trimming took 0 bases from V and 2 from J, leaving 5 bases between them.

The table lists this clone with a few counts. This CDR3 is also generated by other DNA sequences in the sample. The rearrangement uses TRBV6-5 and TRBJ1-6; a weak D match, TRBD1 (5 bases). In germline, CDR1 is MNHEY, CDR2 SVGAGI. The CDR3 is 13 amino acids. V lost 8 bases and J 5 bases, leaving 10 bases between the germline ends. The CDR3 loop reads CASAGQHNSPLHF. DNA for the CDR3: TGTGCCAGCGCAGGACAACATAATTCACCCCTCCACTTT.

The chain is built from TRBV7-9 and TRBJ2-7; 9 bases match TRBD2. With 3 bases clipped from V and 5 bases from J, the junction kept 11 bases outside the gene matches. The CDR3 has 16 amino acids. CDR1 and CDR2 from the germline V gene are SEHNR and FQNEAQ (reference sequence). CDR3 sequence: CASSFDTLAGSHEQYF. The CDR3 nucleotides read TGTGCCAGCAGCTTTGACACCCTAGCGGGATCCCACGAGCAGTACTTC. The complete variable domain, with remaining parts taken from reference TRBV7-9 and TRBJ2-7, reads DTGVSQNPRHKITKRGQNVTFRCDPISEHNRLYWYRQTLGQGPEFLTYFQNEAQLEKSRLLSDRFSAERPKGSFSTLEIQRTEQGDSAMYLCASSFDTLAGSHEQYFGPGTRLTVT.

The gene calls are TRBV18 and TRBJ1-2; D is ambiguous. V lost 1 base, J lost 0 bases, and 15 bases lay in between. This CDR3 comprises 17 residues. CDR1 is KGHSH and CDR2 is LQKENI in the germline V gene. The CDR3 nucleotides are TGTGCCAGCTCACCACAAGGCCAAGGACTCACTAACTATGGCTACACCTTC. It codes for CASSPQGQGLTNYGYTF.

This chain uses TRBV6-6 with TRBJ2-1; the match to TRBD2 covers 8 bases. From germline, CDR1 is MNHNY and CDR2 SVGAGI (reference sequence). The junction had 11 bases not matched to a gene; V was cut back by 4 bases and J by 9 bases. This CDR3 comprises 15 residues. The CDR3, as DNA: TGTGCCAGCAGTTTCGGGACTAGTGCCCGTGGTGAGCAGTTCTTC. Amino acid sequence: CASSFGTSARGEQFF.

The V call is TRBV7-2, the J call TRBJ2-1; maybe TRBD2 (5 bases). The CDR3 spans 14 residues. The V gene's germline CDR1 is SGHTA and CDR2 FQGNSA. V lost 4 bases and J lost 6, with 13 bases in between. DNA for the CDR3: TGTGCCAGCAGCTCACCCCGGGAAGCCAATGAGCAGTTCTTC. It encodes CASSSPREANEQFF.

The chain recombines TRBV4-3 with TRBJ2-1, with D perhaps TRBD2 (6 bases). V shed 1 base and J shed 7 bases, with 8 bases lying between them. The germline V gene has CDR1 LGHNA and CDR2 YSLEER. This CDR3 comprises 13 residues. In DNA form, the CDR3 reads TGCGCCAGCAGCCAAGTGGAGGGTAATGAGCAGTTCTTC. Amino acids: CASSQVEGNEQFF.

This chain links TRBV7-9 with TRBJ2-1; 11 bases align to TRBD2. The J segment lost 7 bases and the V segment lost 2 bases, leaving 13 bases of the junction unmatched. The CDR3 has 18 amino acids. The V gene's germline CDR1 is SEHNR and CDR2 FQNEAQ (reference sequence). CDR3 region: CASSLPYRLAGLVNEQFF. For the CDR3, the DNA is TGTGCCAGCAGCTTACCCTACAGACTAGCGGGGCTCGTTAATGAGCAGTTCTTC.

The J gene is TRBJ1-1, the V gene TRBV12-5; 7 positions match TRBD1. V lost 3 bases, J lost 2 bases, and 3 bases stayed unmatched. The V gene's germline CDR1 is LGHNT and CDR2 FRNRAP. The CDR3 runs 14 residues. The DNA for the CDR3 is TGTGCTAGTGGTTTAGGGGGCCACAACACTGAAGCTTTCTTT. Translating gives CASGLGGHNTEAFF.

The chain has TRBV30 and TRBJ2-1; 13 bases are shared with TRBD2. The CDR3 sequence is 17 residues long. Germline V lookup: CDR1 GTSNPN, CDR2 SVGIG (reference sequence). Trimming took 2 bases from V and 4 from J; bases not matched to a gene: 8. The CDR3 reads CAWSPQGLAGNYNEQFF. Written as DNA, the CDR3 is TGTGCCTGGAGTCCCCAGGGACTAGCGGGAAATTACAATGAGCAGTTCTTC.

The chain has TRBV2 and TRBJ2-1; 10 bases are a match to TRBD2. After removal of 7 bases from V and 6 bases from J, the junction contained 6 bases not matched to a gene. Germline assignment: CDR1 SNHLY and CDR2 FYNNEI. This CDR3 has 14 residues. CDR3 sequence (DNA): TGTGCCAGCAAACTAGCGGGATCCCCCAATGAGCAGTTCTTC. Translating it yields CASKLAGSPNEQFF. Variable domain in full (rest from reference TRBV2 and TRBJ2-1): EPEVTQTPSHQVTQMGQEVILRCVPISNHLYFYWYRQILGQKVEFLVSFYNNEISEKSEIFDDQFSVERPDGSNFTLKIRSTKLEDSAMYFCASKLAGSPNEQFFGPGTRLTVL.

This clone showed up just a few times. The chain recombines TRBV11-2 with TRBJ2-7; 10 bases match TRBD1. V lost 5 bases, J lost 0 bases, and 4 bases stayed unmatched. Germline values: CDR1 SGHAT, CDR2 FQNNGV. The CDR3 covers 15 residues. CDR3 in DNA: TGTGCCAGCAGCCCCGGGACAGGGGACTCCTACGAGCAGTACTTC. It yields the protein CASSPGTGDSYEQYF. The full variable domain, rest sourced from reference TRBV11-2 and TRBJ2-7, is EAGVAQSPRYKIIEKRQSVAFWCNPISGHATLYWYQQILGQGPKLLIQFQNNGVVDDSQLPKDRFSAERLKGVDSTLKIQPAKLEDSAVYLCASSPGTGDSYEQYFGPGTRLTVT.

This rearrangement joins TRBV20-1 to TRBJ2-4; a possible D gene is TRBD2 (5 bases). V lost 0 bases and J 10 bases, leaving 7 bases between the germline ends. The CDR3 extends over 11 amino acids. The germline gives CDR1 DFQATT, CDR2 SNEGSKA (reference sequence). CDR3 region: CSARDRGIQYF. The CDR3 DNA sequence: TGCAGTGCTAGAGATCGGGGAATTCAGTACTTC.

The chain couples TRBV3-1 (or the pseudogene TRBV3-2) to TRBJ2-3; D is possibly TRBD2 (5 bases). CDR1 and CDR2 (germline): LGHDT, YNNKEL (reference sequence). Between the trimmed V and J ends, which lost 0 bases and 6 bases, there was a span of 19 bases. There are 17 residues in the CDR3. CDR3 sequence reads: CASSQDPLWRVGDTQYF. CDR3 DNA sequence: TGTGCCAGCAGCCAAGATCCCCTTTGGCGGGTGGGTGATACGCAGTATTTT.

This clone was detected once. The gene calls are TRBV7-6 and TRBJ2-3; 8 bases line up with TRBD2. The CDR3 loop spans 17 amino acids. The germline gives CDR1 SGHVS, CDR2 FNYEAQ. Trimming cost V 5 bases and J 5 bases; bases outside gene matches: 15. The CDR3 DNA is TGTGCCAGCAGCCTCGGGGCCCTAGCGGGCGGTGGAGATACGCAGTATTTT. It encodes CASSLGALAGGGDTQYF. Full variable domain (missing parts from reference TRBV7-6 and TRBJ2-3): GAGVSQSPRYKVTKRGQDVALRCDPISGHVSLYWYRQALGQGPEFLTYFNYEAQQDKSGLPNDRFSAERPEGSISTLTIQRTEQRDSAMYRCASSLGALAGGGDTQYFGPGTRLTVL.

This chain links TRBV6-1 with TRBJ2-7; 8 bases are shared with TRBD2. The germline V gene has CDR1 MNHNS and CDR2 SASEGT. The CDR3 spans 14 residues. V gave up 3 bases and J gave up 8 bases; unmatched junction bases: 9. The CDR3: CASSEGGRTDQQYF. The CDR3 coding sequence is TGTGCCAGCAGTGAGGGCGGGAGGACAGACCAGCAGTACTTC.

This chain joins TRBV6-1 and TRBJ2-1, with 8 bases that match TRBD2. The CDR3 runs 14 residues. Germline values: CDR1 MNHNS, CDR2 SASEGT. V shed 5 bases, J shed 7 bases, and the junction held 7 bases outside the gene matches. CDR3 bases: TGTGCCAGCAGTCGGACTAGCCTTGGGAATGAGCAGTTCTTC. Translating gives CASSRTSLGNEQFF.

The chain couples TRBV27 to TRBJ2-1; tentatively, D is TRBD1 (5 bases). Between the trimmed V and J ends, which lost 3 bases and 7 bases, there was a span of 7 bases. Germline lookup yields CDR1 MNHEY and CDR2 SMNVEV (reference sequence). CDR3 length equals 12 residues. In nucleotides, the CDR3 is TGTGCCAGCAGTTTTAACAGGAATGAGCAGTTCTTC. Amino acid sequence: CASSFNRNEQFF.

J is TRBJ1-1 and V is TRBV6-4, with D tentatively TRBD1 (5 bases). CDR1 is MRHNA and CDR2 is SNTAGT in the germline V gene. Trimming removed 6 bases from V and 0 bases from J, with 11 bases in between. The CDR3 length is 14 residues. In DNA form, the CDR3 reads TGTGCCAGCAGGGACACATCAATGAACACTGAAGCTTTCTTT. Translation gives CASRDTSMNTEAFF.

The chain links TRBV7-2 to TRBJ2-3; D is undetermined. Germline CDR1 reads SGHTA; CDR2 reads FQGNSA. This CDR3 is 14 amino acids long. The V end was cut by 6 bases, the J end by 0 bases, with 10 bases between. This CDR3 reads CASRARISTDTQYF. CDR3 bases: TGTGCCAGCAGAGCACGAATAAGCACAGATACGCAGTATTTT.

The rearrangement uses TRBV6-4 and TRBJ2-1, with 13 bases matching TRBD2. Trimming cost V 5 bases and J 7 bases; bases outside gene matches: 5. Germline CDR1 is MRHNA and CDR2 is SNTAGT. This CDR3 contains 15 residues. This chain's CDR3 is CASSQGLAGVNEQFF. Written as DNA, the CDR3 is TGTGCCAGCAGTCAAGGACTAGCGGGAGTAAATGAGCAGTTCTTC.

V is TRBV2 and J is TRBJ2-7; D is possibly TRBD2 (6 bases). This CDR3 is built from 11 residues. The V gene lost 5 bases and the J gene lost 9 bases, with 11 bases spanning the gap. Per germline, CDR1 SNHLY and CDR2 FYNNEI. CDR3: CASSPGLGQYF. CDR3 sequence (DNA): TGTGCCAGCAGTCCGGGACTGGGGCAGTACTTC.

The chain has TRBV30 and TRBJ2-3, with a tentative D call TRBD2 (5 bases). Trimming shortened V by 3 bases and J by 5 bases, and 9 bases separated the two germline ends. The CDR3 covers 12 residues. The germline gives CDR1 GTSNPN, CDR2 SVGIG (reference sequence). The CDR3, as DNA: TGTGCCTGGAGCTCAAGCGGAGATACGCAGTATTTT. Amino acids: CAWSSSGDTQYF.

The CDR3 protein is CASSPRRANGDQPQHF. The CDR3 bases are TGTGCCAGCAGCCCGAGGCGGGCCAACGGGGATCAGCCCCAGCATTTT. The chain employs TRBV7-8 and TRBJ1-5; D not certain. Germline V gives CDR1 SGHVS, CDR2 FQNEAQ. CDR3 length: 16 residues. V lost 5 bases and J 5 bases, leaving 19 bases between the germline ends.